Described below is a single TCR beta chain sequence and its context. The record originates from a study of T cell responses to AZD1222 COVID-19 vaccine. TCRdb's table, derived via immunoSEQ multiplex PCR, lists solely in-frame clones and lacks some. The sample records approximately 260,000 clones, 85% to 95% being singletons. In germline, CDR1 is LGHNA, CDR2 YSLEER. The length of the CDR3 is 15 residues. The J segment lost 9 bases and the V segment lost 2 bases, leaving 7 bases of the junction unmatched. This clonotype was sampled from an adult in good health. Sequenced material: peripheral blood, taken on day 0 of AZD1222 vaccination. The gene calls are TRBV4-3 and TRBJ1-1; 12 bases agree with TRBD1. The CDR3 nucleotides are TGCGCCAGCAGCCAATCTAGGGACAGGGGGCTAAAAGCTTTCTTT. This encodes CASSQSRDRGLKAFF.